Listed here are 11 T cell receptor beta chains from one sample, sequenced in a study of blood T cells in healthy people across ages. It was with a sample-barcoded 5' primer and a J-beta primer mix that a second PCR of roughly 7 to 12 cycles was run. MiXCR, applied by TCRdb to the 5' RACE reads, yields one record per CDR3 protein. Seen here are roughly 1.9 million distinct CDR3 sequences, roughly 43% observed once, and the top ten hold 23%. Sequencing was performed on blood. These TCRs come from a human donor in good health.

On this clonotype itself: A much bigger clone sits one base away, suggesting this may be a read error. The rearrangement uses TRBV7-2 and TRBJ2-4, with a possible D match to TRBD1 (5 bases). The J call is in doubt because the DNA end fits TRBJ2-7 better. Germline V gene data show CDR1 as SGHTA and CDR2 as FQGNSA. The CDR3 loop spans 15 amino acids. The CDR3 sequence is CAGSLFGQGTYEQYF. CDR3 nucleotides: TGTGCCGGCAGCCTTTTTGGGCAGGGAACCTACGAGCAGTACTTC.

This chain joins TRBV27 and TRBJ2-1; D may be TRBD2 (5 bases). The germline gives CDR1 MNHEY, CDR2 SMNVEV (reference sequence). The CDR3 length is 14 residues. V gave up 2 bases and J gave up 8 bases, with 13 bases separating them. CDR3 sequence reads: CASSLGEWSDEQFF. The CDR3 nucleotides read TGTGCCAGCAGTTTAGGGGAGTGGTCCGATGAGCAGTTCTTC.

This clonotype was seen more than once but under ten times. V gene TRBV12-3 or TRBV12-4 combines with J gene TRBJ1-1; TRBD1 might be the D (5 bases). This CDR3 comprises 13 residues. Trimming cost V 6 bases and J 6 bases, with 14 bases left between them. The CDR3 protein is CASSPPGGSEAFF. The DNA for the CDR3 is TGTGCCAGCAGCCCTCCGGGGGGGTCTGAAGCTTTCTTT.

V gene TRBV6-2 or TRBV6-3 combines with J gene TRBJ1-1; TRBD1 is a possible D gene (5 bases). Per germline, CDR1 MNHEY and CDR2 SVGEGT. V was shortened by 2 bases and J by 4 bases, with 11 bases between the two germline ends. The CDR3 spans 14 residues. The CDR3 spells CASSYLGGGTEAFF. The DNA for the CDR3 is TGTGCCAGCAGTTACCTGGGGGGAGGCACTGAAGCTTTCTTT.

The chain has TRBV20-1 and TRBJ1-2; TRBD1 aligns across 7 bases. The CDR3 is 15 residues long. J gave up 1 base and V 4 bases, and 9 bases lay outside the gene matches. Germline V gives CDR1 DFQATT, CDR2 SNEGSKA (reference sequence). CDR3 sequence: CSAIDGTDFNYGYTF. As DNA, the CDR3 is TGCAGTGCTATCGACGGGACAGATTTTAACTATGGCTACACCTTC.

This clonotype was counted many times. V and J are TRBV12-3 or TRBV12-4 and TRBJ1-6, with D perhaps matching TRBD1 (6 bases). The CDR3 consists of 14 residues. Trimming pared 2 bases from V and 6 bases from J, leaving 8 bases between. The CDR3 protein is CASSLSRGNSPLHF. The CDR3 region has the DNA TGTGCCAGCAGTTTATCCAGGGGTAATTCACCCCTCCACTTT.

The CDR3: CSAPGGTSGGKETQYF. CDR3 coding DNA: TGCAGTGCCCCGGGAGGGACTAGCGGGGGGAAAGAGACCCAGTACTTC. V is TRBV20-1 and J is TRBJ2-7; TRBD2 matches 15 bases. The J call is uncertain, as TRBJ2-5 better fits the DNA end. Germline loops: CDR1 DFQATT, CDR2 SNEGSKA (reference sequence). The CDR3 totals 16 residues.

The sample holds one count of this clonotype. The chain employs TRBV4-3 and TRBJ2-6; D could derive from TRBD1 or TRBD2 (5 bases each). The CDR3 length is 16 residues. Germline CDR1 reads LGHNA; CDR2 reads YSLEER. Trimming left V 4 bases short and J 2 bases short, with 12 bases between. CDR3: CASSPDWGPGANVLTF. The CDR3 nucleotides are TGCGCCAGCAGCCCCGATTGGGGACCTGGGGCCAACGTCCTGACTTTC.

The table lists this clonotype with a few counts. This chain joins TRBV6-6 and TRBJ2-3; the D is unclear. Germline V gene data show CDR1 as MNHNY and CDR2 as SVGAGI (reference sequence). The V end lost 2 bases, the J end lost 4 bases, and 7 bases lay between the germline ends. This CDR3 is built from 13 residues. The CDR3 sequence: CASSYITSDTQYF. The CDR3 bases are TGTGCCAGCAGTTACATAACTTCAGATACGCAGTATTTT.

V and J are TRBV12-5 and TRBJ2-1; unclear D gene. The germline CDR1 and CDR2 sequences are LGHNT and FRNRAP. This CDR3 has 13 amino acids. V dropped 4 bases and J dropped 6 bases, with 10 bases sitting between them. CDR3 region: CASGSPMGNEQFF. CDR3 DNA: TGTGCTAGTGGTTCCCCAATGGGCAATGAGCAGTTCTTC.

The J gene is TRBJ2-3, the V gene TRBV11-2; 7 bases agree with TRBD2. V was clipped by 5 bases and J by 2 bases; unmatched bases: 10. In germline, CDR1 is SGHAT, CDR2 FQNNGV. The CDR3 contains 16 residues. This chain's CDR3 is CASSRGTAGYTDTQYF. In DNA, the CDR3 is TGTGCCAGCAGCCGAGGCACAGCGGGGTACACAGATACGCAGTATTTT.